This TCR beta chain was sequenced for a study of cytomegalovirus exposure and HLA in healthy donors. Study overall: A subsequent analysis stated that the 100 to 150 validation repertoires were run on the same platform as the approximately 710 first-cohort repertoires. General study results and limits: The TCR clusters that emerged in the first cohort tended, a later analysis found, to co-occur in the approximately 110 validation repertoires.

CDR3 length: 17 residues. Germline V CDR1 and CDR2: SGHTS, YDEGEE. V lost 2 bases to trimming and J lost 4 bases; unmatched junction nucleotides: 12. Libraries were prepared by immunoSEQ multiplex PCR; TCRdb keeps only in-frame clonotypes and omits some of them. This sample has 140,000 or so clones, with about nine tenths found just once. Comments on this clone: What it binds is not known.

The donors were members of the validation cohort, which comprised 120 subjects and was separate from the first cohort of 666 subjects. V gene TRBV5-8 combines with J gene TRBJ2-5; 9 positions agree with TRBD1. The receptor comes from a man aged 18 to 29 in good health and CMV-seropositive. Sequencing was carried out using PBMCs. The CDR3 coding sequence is TGTGCCAGCAGCTTTCACAGGGGGCAAGGTGGGTCAGAGACCCAGTACTTC. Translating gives CASSFHRGQGGSETQYF.